This T cell receptor (beta chain) was captured in a study of T-cell reconstitution after alpha-beta-depleted transplantation in children. About this clonotype itself: Antigen specificity is unknown.

A TCRbeta library incorporating unique molecular identifiers was prepared. TCRdb called the PCR reads again in MiXCR, with one record for every CDR3 protein. This sample carries about 980,000 distinct CDR3 sequences, roughly 29% of them seen once, and the ten largest clones take approximately 30%. General study findings and limits: Surviving recipient T cells and thymic progenitors produced the high day-60 TCRbeta diversity seen in some patients. Reportedly, roughly two months post-transplant, alpha-beta T cells arose from several hundred expanded graft clones. Newly made T cells mostly supplied T-cell counts and diversity one year after transplant.

This specimen was PBMCs, mostly from graft donor cells, taken 360 days after TCRalphabeta/CD19-depleted stem cell transplant. The clonotype comes from a boy in the first two years of life who had a stem cell transplant for SCID, so the T cells may come from the graft donor.

CDR3 region: CASSLADRERNEQYF. The CDR3 bases are TGCGCCAGCAGCCTCGCCGACAGGGAGAGGAACGAGCAGTACTTC. V gene TRBV5-1 combines with J gene TRBJ2-7, with TRBD1 matching 7 bases. The CDR3 spans 15 residues. Germline CDR1 and CDR2: SGHRS and YFSETQ. J gave up 5 bases and V 4 bases, and 12 bases lay outside the gene matches.